These T cell receptor beta chains were read from a single sample in a study of cytomegalovirus exposure and HLA in healthy donors. Profiling relied on immunoSEQ multiplex PCR, and the TCRdb table lists in-frame clones only, not all of them. The sample shows around 120,000 clones, 70% to 80% of them seen only once. The sequenced sample was PBMCs. Receptors were obtained from a woman in her thirties or forties in good health and CMV-seropositive. Each CDR3 is given with its conserved first and last residue. D genes are given only for firm matches. Size is stated for part of the rows, as once, few or many counts, or as a class when the clone is expanded.

clone_size: few; j_call: TRBJ2-1; d_call: .; v_call: TRBV5-8; cdr3_aa: CASSIGDSSYNEQFF; cdr3_nt: TGTGCCAGCAGCATTGGCGACAGCTCCTACAATGAGCAGTTCTTC
clone_size: .; j_call: TRBJ1-2; d_call: .; v_call: TRBV18; cdr3_aa: CASSPRGNYGYTF; cdr3_nt: TGTGCCAGCTCACCGCGAGGAAACTATGGCTACACCTTC
clone_size: .; j_call: TRBJ1-4; d_call: .; v_call: TRBV6-1; cdr3_aa: CASSGGRLRGNEKLFF; cdr3_nt: TGTGCCAGCAGTGGGGGGAGGCTCCGAGGCAATGAAAAACTGTTTTTT
clone_size: once; j_call: TRBJ1-6; d_call: TRBD1; v_call: TRBV7-9; cdr3_aa: CASSFGTANSPLHF; cdr3_nt: TGTGCCAGCAGCTTCGGGACAGCCAATTCACCCCTCCACTTT
clone_size: .; j_call: TRBJ2-2; d_call: .; v_call: TRBV6-6; cdr3_aa: CASSYGGRVHTGELFF; cdr3_nt: TGTGCCAGCAGTTACGGGGGCAGGGTCCACACCGGGGAGCTGTTTTTT
clone_size: .; j_call: TRBJ2-7; d_call: TRBD1; v_call: TRBV5-4; cdr3_aa: CASSLSVWDRGYEQYF; cdr3_nt: TGTGCCAGCAGCTTGAGCGTCTGGGACAGGGGCTACGAGCAGTACTTC
clone_size: .; j_call: TRBJ2-2; d_call: TRBD1; v_call: TRBV7-8; cdr3_aa: CASSSIGQGKLFF; cdr3_nt: TGTGCCAGCAGCTCAATCGGACAGGGAAAGCTGTTTTTT
clone_size: .; j_call: TRBJ2-3; d_call: .; v_call: TRBV7-8; cdr3_aa: CASSFTTEADTQYF; cdr3_nt: TGTGCCAGCAGCTTCACGACAGAGGCAGATACGCAGTATTTT
clone_size: .; j_call: TRBJ2-2; d_call: .; v_call: TRBV29-1; cdr3_aa: CSVVGTANTGELFF; cdr3_nt: TGCAGCGTTGTAGGAACAGCTAACACCGGGGAGCTGTTTTTT
clone_size: .; j_call: TRBJ2-7; d_call: .; v_call: TRBV9; cdr3_aa: CASSVDPPGEQYF; cdr3_nt: TGTGCCAGCAGCGTAGATCCCCCAGGGGAGCAGTACTTC
clone_size: once; j_call: TRBJ1-3; d_call: .; v_call: TRBV6-6; cdr3_aa: CASSYSEVQGNTIYF; cdr3_nt: TGTGCCAGCAGTTACTCGGAGGTGCAGGGAAACACCATATATTTT
clone_size: .; j_call: TRBJ1-2; d_call: .; v_call: TRBV7-9; cdr3_aa: CASSLGGSGGYTF; cdr3_nt: TGTGCCAGCAGCTTGGGGGGATCGGGAGGCTACACCTTC
clone_size: .; j_call: TRBJ2-7; d_call: .; v_call: TRBV30; cdr3_aa: CAWSVQYHEQYF; cdr3_nt: TGTGCCTGGAGTGTACAGTACCACGAGCAGTACTTC
clone_size: .; j_call: TRBJ2-4; d_call: .; v_call: TRBV5-4; cdr3_aa: CASSLSRDTGRDIQYF; cdr3_nt: TGTGCCAGCAGCTTGTCTCGGGACACAGGAAGGGACATTCAGTACTTC
clone_size: .; j_call: TRBJ2-2; d_call: .; v_call: TRBV9; cdr3_aa: CASSVGRGYTGELFF; cdr3_nt: TGTGCCAGCAGCGTAGGACGAGGGTACACCGGGGAGCTGTTTTTT
clone_size: .; j_call: TRBJ1-1; d_call: TRBD1; v_call: TRBV25-1; cdr3_aa: CASIPDRDTEAFF; cdr3_nt: TGTGCCAGCATCCCAGACAGGGACACTGAAGCTTTCTTT
clone_size: once; j_call: TRBJ2-2; d_call: TRBD1; v_call: TRBV19; cdr3_aa: CASSGGQGNTGELFF; cdr3_nt: TGTGCCAGTAGTGGTGGACAGGGGAACACCGGGGAGCTGTTTTTT
clone_size: .; j_call: TRBJ2-7; d_call: .; v_call: TRBV18; cdr3_aa: CASSIGGAETYEQYF; cdr3_nt: TGTGCCAGCTCGATAGGGGGAGCCGAAACCTACGAGCAGTACTTC
clone_size: few; j_call: TRBJ2-1; d_call: .; v_call: TRBV5-1; cdr3_aa: CASSLGAEQFF; cdr3_nt: TGCGCCAGCAGCTTGGGGGCGGAGCAGTTCTTC
clone_size: .; j_call: TRBJ2-2; d_call: .; v_call: TRBV7-3; cdr3_aa: CASSLGLSSTGELFF; cdr3_nt: TGTGCCAGCAGCTTAGGACTCTCTAGCACCGGGGAGCTGTTTTTT
clone_size: .; j_call: TRBJ2-3; d_call: .; v_call: TRBV19; cdr3_aa: CATSNRVADTQYF; cdr3_nt: TGTGCGACCTCGAACAGGGTGGCAGATACGCAGTATTTT
clone_size: .; j_call: TRBJ1-5; d_call: TRBD1; v_call: TRBV6-5; cdr3_aa: CASSFDRERPQHF; cdr3_nt: TGTGCCAGCAGTTTCGACAGGGAACGGCCCCAGCATTTT
clone_size: .; j_call: TRBJ2-3; d_call: .; v_call: TRBV14; cdr3_aa: CASSQVRQISTDTQYF; cdr3_nt: TGTGCCAGCAGCCAAGTCCGCCAGATTAGCACAGATACGCAGTATTTT
clone_size: .; j_call: TRBJ1-4; d_call: .; v_call: TRBV7-2; cdr3_aa: CASTGGNNEKLFF; cdr3_nt: TGTGCCAGCACCGGAGGGAACAATGAAAAACTGTTTTTT
clone_size: few; j_call: TRBJ2-1; d_call: TRBD1; v_call: TRBV27; cdr3_aa: CASSLSGTGYNEQFF; cdr3_nt: TGTGCCAGCAGTTTATCGGGGACAGGGTACAATGAGCAGTTCTTC